This T cell receptor (beta chain) was sequenced during a study of T cell responses to AZD1222 COVID-19 vaccine. Study observations and caveats: Donors, mostly white British, included more females; clonal diversity was possibly underestimated.

A note on this clone: The antigen is unknown.

Profiling relied on immunoSEQ multiplex PCR, and the TCRdb table lists in-frame clones only, not all of them. The table includes about 56,000 clones, over 80% detected once. The V end lost 2 bases, the J end lost 0 bases, and 14 bases lay between the germline ends. Germline values: CDR1 LGHDT, CDR2 YNNKEL (reference sequence). The CDR3 has 17 amino acids. Here the sequenced sample was peripheral blood, taken on day 0 of AZD1222 vaccination. The chain combines TRBV3-1 (or the pseudogene TRBV3-2) with TRBJ2-1; the D gene is possibly TRBD2 (6 bases). This receptor was taken from an adult in good health. The CDR3 region has the DNA TGTGCCAGCAGCCAAAGGGGCGGGAAGAGCTCCTACAATGAGCAGTTCTTC. Amino acid sequence: CASSQRGGKSSYNEQFF.